Shown below are 2 T cell receptor beta chains from a single sample sequenced in a study of regulatory T cells in long-lasting Graves disease. The authors built TCR beta libraries using iRepertoire HTBI primers and Arm-PCR of CDR3 regions. Using its own MiXCR run on the multiplex PCR reads, TCRdb lists one record per CDR3 protein. The data show 450,000 to 500,000 distinct CDR3 sequences, 15% to 20% seen once. Time point denoted: newly diagnosed GD, antithyroid drugs for less than 3 months. PBMC RNA was the source of the TCR library. These sequences were also reported in another study, on T cells in Graves' hyperthyroidism and ophthalmopathy.

The source material was peripheral blood mononuclear cells (PBMCs), sampled at new diagnosis, from a patient treated with antithyroid drugs. These receptors all come from a man in his forties or fifties with Graves disease.

The chain is built from TRBV2 and TRBJ2-2; 13 positions agree with TRBD2. V shed 6 bases and J 7 bases; nucleotides not matched to a gene: 11. Germline CDR1 SNHLY, CDR2 FYNNEI. The CDR3 extends over 17 amino acids. The CDR3 bases are TGTGCCAGCAGGGAACTAGCGGGAGGGATGGAGGTCGGGGAGCTGTTTTTT. It is translated as CASRELAGGMEVGELFF.

This clonotype occurred many times. This sequence joins TRBV27 and TRBJ2-7; no clear D. The V and J ends lost 5 bases and 3 bases respectively, with 17 bases between them. The CDR3 is 15 residues long. Per the germline V gene, CDR1 is MNHEY and CDR2 is SMNVEV (reference sequence). The CDR3 spells CASSHYSRGGYEQYF. The DNA for the CDR3 is TGTGCCAGCAGTCACTACAGTCGCGGCGGCTACGAGCAGTACTTC.